This T cell receptor (beta chain) originates from a study of blood T cell repertoires in COVID-19. About the study: Specimens from acute and convalescent COVID-19 originated in the United States, Italy and Spain. T cells, B-cell-depleted T cells, or PBMCs supplied cDNA or gDNA.

The CDR3 is made up of 16 amino acids. V lost 2 bases and J lost 0, with 11 bases in between. The germline CDR1 and CDR2 sequences are SGHAT and FQDESV (reference sequence). Authors' methods: Estimation of nucleated cell counts relied on the amplification of reference gene primers. Sequenced by immunoSEQ multiplex PCR; TCRdb stores in-frame clones only, minus some. Clone size and the V and J calls come from that table; the DNA yielded D and trimming. Of 65,000 to 90,000 clones listed, around 84% are singletons. The receptor's source is a woman older than 75 in a cohort sampled during active or convalescent COVID-19. The gene calls are TRBV11-1 and TRBJ2-1, with D possibly TRBD2 on 5 matching bases. The sequencing input was peripheral blood. The CDR3 spells CASSLSSSNSYNEQFF. The CDR3 DNA reads as TGTGCCAGCAGCTTATCGTCTAGCAACTCCTACAATGAGCAGTTCTTC. Combining the CDR3 with reference TRBV11-1 and TRBJ2-1 gives the whole variable domain EAEVAQSPRYKITEKSQAVAFWCDPISGHATLYWYRQILGQGPELLVQFQDESVVDDSQLPKDRFSAERLKGVDSTLKIQPAELGDSAMYLCASSLSSSNSYNEQFFGPGTRLTVL.